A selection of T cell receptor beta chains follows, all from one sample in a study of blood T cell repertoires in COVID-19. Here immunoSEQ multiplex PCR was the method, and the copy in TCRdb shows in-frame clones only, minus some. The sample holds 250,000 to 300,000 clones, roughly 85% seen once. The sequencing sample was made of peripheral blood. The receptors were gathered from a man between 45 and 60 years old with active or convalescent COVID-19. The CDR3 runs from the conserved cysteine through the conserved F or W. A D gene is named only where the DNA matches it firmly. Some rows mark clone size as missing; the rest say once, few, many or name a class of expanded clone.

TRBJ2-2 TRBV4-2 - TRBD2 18 CASSQDASGRRRTGELFF TGTGCCAGCAGCCAAGATGCTAGCGGGAGGCGGAGGACCGGGGAGCTGTTTTTT
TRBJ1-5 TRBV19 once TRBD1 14 CASSRDSFNQPQHF TGTGCCAGTAGTCGGGACAGCTTCAATCAGCCCCAGCATTTT
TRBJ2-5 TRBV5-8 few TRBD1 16 CASSKHGDRAQETQYF TGTGCCAGCAGCAAACACGGGGACAGGGCACAAGAGACCCAGTACTTC
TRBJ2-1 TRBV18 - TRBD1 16 CASSPRTGASYNEQFF TGTGCCAGCTCACCTAGGACAGGGGCCAGCTACAATGAGCAGTTCTTC
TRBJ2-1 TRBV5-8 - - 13 CASSLGLNNEQFF TGTGCCAGCAGCTTGGGTCTAAACAATGAGCAGTTCTTC
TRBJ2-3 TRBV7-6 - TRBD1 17 CASSLTAGGFLTDTQYF TGTGCCAGCAGCTTAACAGCAGGGGGCTTTCTCACAGATACGCAGTATTTT
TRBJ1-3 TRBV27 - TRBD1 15 CASSRTGLSGNTIYF TGTGCCAGCAGCCGGACAGGGCTCTCAGGAAACACCATATATTTT
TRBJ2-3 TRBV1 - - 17 CTSSQDIWREDTDTQYF TGCACCAGCAGCCAAGATATCTGGCGGGAGGACACAGATACGCAGTATTTT
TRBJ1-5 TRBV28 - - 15 CASSLGGNSNQPQHF TGTGCCAGCAGTTTAGGGGGGAATAGCAATCAGCCCCAGCATTTT
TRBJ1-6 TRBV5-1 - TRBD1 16 CASSLGSGTGDSPLHF TGCGCCAGCAGCTTGGGGTCGGGGACAGGGGATTCACCCCTCCACTTT
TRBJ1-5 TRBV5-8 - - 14 CASSFRGSNQPQHF TGTGCCAGCAGCTTTCGGGGGAGCAATCAGCCCCAGCATTTT
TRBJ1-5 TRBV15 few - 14 CATSRVGVDQPQHF TGTGCCACCAGCAGAGTAGGAGTGGATCAGCCCCAGCATTTT
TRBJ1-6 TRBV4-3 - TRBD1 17 CASSQDAGRGHNSPLHF TGCGCCAGCAGCCAAGATGCGGGCAGGGGGCACAATTCACCCCTCCACTTT
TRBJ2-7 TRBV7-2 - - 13 CASSLFAGYEQYF TGTGCCAGCAGCTTATTTGCCGGTTACGAGCAGTACTTC
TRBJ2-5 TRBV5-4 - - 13 CASSLALQETQYF TGTGCCAGCAGCTTGGCCCTACAGGAGACCCAGTACTTC
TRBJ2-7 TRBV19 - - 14 CASSKGEGSYEQYF TGTGCCAGTAGTAAGGGGGAGGGGTCCTACGAGCAGTACTTC
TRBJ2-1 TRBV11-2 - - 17 CASSLGGMSSILNEQFF TGTGCCAGCAGCTTAGGAGGTATGTCTAGCATCCTCAATGAGCAGTTCTTC
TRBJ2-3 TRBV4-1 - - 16 CASSQILVGGTDTQYF TGCGCCAGCAGCCAAATCCTGGTAGGGGGCACAGATACGCAGTATTTT
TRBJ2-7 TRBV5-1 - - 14 CASSPGQGLYEQYF TGCGCCAGCAGCCCTGGACAGGGACTATACGAGCAGTACTTC
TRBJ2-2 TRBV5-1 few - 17 CASSFEAGDVNTGELFF TGCGCCAGCAGCTTCGAGGCAGGGGACGTGAACACCGGGGAGCTGTTTTTT